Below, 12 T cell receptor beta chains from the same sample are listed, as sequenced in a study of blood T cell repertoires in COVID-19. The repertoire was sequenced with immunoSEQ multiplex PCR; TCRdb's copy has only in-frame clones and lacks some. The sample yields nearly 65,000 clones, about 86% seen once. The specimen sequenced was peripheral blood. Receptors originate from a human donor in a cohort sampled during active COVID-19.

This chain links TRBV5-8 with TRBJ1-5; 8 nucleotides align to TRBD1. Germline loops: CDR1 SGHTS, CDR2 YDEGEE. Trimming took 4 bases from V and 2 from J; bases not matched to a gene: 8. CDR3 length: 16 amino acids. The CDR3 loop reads CASSDRWGQGNQPQHF. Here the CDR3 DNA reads TGTGCCAGCAGCGATCGGTGGGGACAGGGCAATCAGCCCCAGCATTTT. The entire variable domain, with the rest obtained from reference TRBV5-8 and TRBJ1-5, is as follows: EAGVTQSPTHLIKTRGQQATLRCSPISGHTSVYWYQQALGLGLQFLLWYDEGEERNRGNFPPRFSGRQFPNYSSELNVNALELEDSALYLCASSDRWGQGNQPQHFGDGTRLSIL.

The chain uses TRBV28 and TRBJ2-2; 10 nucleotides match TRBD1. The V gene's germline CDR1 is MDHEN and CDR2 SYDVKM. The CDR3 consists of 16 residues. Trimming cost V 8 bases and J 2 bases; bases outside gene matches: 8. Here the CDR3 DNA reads TGTGCCAGCGATGAAGACAGGGGGCTAAACACCGGGGAGCTGTTTTTT. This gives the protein CASDEDRGLNTGELFF. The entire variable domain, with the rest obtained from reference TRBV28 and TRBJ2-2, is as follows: DVKVTQSSRYLVKRTGEKVFLECVQDMDHENMFWYRQDPGLGLRLIYFSYDVKMKEKGDIPEGYSVSREKKERFSLILESASTNQTSMYLCASDEDRGLNTGELFFGEGSRLTVL.

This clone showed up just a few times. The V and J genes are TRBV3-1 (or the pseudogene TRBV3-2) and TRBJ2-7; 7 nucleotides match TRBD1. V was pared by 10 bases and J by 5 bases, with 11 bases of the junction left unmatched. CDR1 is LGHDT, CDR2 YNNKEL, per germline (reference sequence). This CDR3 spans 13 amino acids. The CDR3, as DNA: TGTGCCACCGGGGCTGCAGGGGGAAACGAGCAGTACTTC. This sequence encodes CATGAAGGNEQYF.

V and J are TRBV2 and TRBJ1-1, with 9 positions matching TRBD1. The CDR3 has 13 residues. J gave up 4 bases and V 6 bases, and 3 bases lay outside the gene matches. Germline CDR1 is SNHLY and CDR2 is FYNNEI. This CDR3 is CASSVTGGTEAFF. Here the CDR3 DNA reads TGTGCCAGCAGCGTGACAGGGGGCACTGAAGCTTTCTTT.

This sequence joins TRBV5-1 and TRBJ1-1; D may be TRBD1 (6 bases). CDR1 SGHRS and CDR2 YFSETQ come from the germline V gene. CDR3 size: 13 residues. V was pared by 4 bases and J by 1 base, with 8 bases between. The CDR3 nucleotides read TGCGCCAGCAGCCCGACAGGGAACACTGAAGCTTTCTTT. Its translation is CASSPTGNTEAFF.

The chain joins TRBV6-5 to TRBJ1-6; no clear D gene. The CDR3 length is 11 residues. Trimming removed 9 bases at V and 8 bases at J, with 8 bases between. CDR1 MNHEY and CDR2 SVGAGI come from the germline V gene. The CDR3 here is CARGDYSPLHF. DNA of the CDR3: TGTGCCAGGGGTGACTATTCACCCCTCCACTTT.

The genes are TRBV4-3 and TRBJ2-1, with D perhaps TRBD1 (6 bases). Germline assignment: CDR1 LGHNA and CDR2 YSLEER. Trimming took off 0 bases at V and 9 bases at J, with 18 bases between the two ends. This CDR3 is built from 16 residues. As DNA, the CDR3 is TGCGCCAGCAGCCAAGAGTCAGGGGACCTTAGAGGTGAGCAGTTCTTC. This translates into CASSQESGDLRGEQFF.

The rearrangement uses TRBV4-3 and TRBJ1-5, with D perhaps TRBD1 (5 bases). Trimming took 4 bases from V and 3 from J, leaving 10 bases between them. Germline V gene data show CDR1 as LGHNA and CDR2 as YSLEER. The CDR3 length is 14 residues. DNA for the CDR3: TGCGCCAGCAGCCGCGACAGAGACAATCAGCCCCAGCATTTT. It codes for CASSRDRDNQPQHF.

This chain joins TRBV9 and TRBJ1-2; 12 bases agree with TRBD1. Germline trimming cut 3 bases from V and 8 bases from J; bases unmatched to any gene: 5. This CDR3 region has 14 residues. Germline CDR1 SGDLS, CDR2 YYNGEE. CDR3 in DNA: TGTGCCAGCAGCGGAGGGACAGGGGGCGGAGGCTACACCTTC. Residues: CASSGGTGGGGYTF.

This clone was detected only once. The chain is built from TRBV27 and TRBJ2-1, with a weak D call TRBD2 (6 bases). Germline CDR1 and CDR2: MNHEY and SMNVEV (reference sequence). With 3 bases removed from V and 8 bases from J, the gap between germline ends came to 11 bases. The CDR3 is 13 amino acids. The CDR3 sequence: CASSLEGYDEQFF. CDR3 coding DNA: TGTGCCAGCAGTTTGGAGGGGTACGATGAGCAGTTCTTC.

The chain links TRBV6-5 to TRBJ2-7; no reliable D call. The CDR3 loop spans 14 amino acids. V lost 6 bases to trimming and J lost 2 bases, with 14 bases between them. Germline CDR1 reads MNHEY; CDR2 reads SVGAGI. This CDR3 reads CASSRTHPPYEQYF. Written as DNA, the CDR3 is TGTGCCAGCAGCCGCACACATCCCCCCTACGAGCAGTACTTC.

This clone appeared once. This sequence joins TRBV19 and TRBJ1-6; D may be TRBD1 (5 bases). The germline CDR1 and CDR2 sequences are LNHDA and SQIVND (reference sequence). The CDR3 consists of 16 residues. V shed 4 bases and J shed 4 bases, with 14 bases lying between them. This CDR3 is CASSTGTRGYNSPLHF. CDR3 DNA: TGTGCCAGTAGTACCGGGACTAGGGGTTATAATTCACCCCTCCACTTT. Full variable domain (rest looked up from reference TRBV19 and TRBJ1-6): DGGITQSPKYLFRKEGQNVTLSCEQNLNHDAMYWYRQDPGQGLRLIYYSQIVNDFQKGDIAEGYSVSREKKESFPLTVTSAQKNPTAFYLCASSTGTRGYNSPLHFGNGTRLTVT.